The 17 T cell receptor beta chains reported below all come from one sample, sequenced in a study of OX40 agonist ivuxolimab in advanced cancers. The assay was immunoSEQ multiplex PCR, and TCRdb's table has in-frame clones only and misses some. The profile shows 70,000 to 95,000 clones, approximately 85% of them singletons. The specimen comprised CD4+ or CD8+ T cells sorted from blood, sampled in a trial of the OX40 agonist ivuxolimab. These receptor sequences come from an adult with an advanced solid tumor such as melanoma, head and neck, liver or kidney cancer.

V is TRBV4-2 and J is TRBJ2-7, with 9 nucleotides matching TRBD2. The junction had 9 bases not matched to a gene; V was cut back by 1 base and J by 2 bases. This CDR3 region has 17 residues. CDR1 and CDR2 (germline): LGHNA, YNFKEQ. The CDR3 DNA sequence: TGTGCCAGCAGCCAAGTCGCGGGGGGGTGGCAGACCTACGAGCAGTACTTC. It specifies CASSQVAGGWQTYEQYF.

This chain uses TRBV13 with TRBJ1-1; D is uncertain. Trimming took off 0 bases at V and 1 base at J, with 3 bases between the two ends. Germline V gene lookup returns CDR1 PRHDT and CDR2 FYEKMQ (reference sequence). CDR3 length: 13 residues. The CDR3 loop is CASSLGENTEAFF. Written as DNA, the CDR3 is TGTGCCAGCAGCTTAGGCGAGAACACTGAAGCTTTCTTT.

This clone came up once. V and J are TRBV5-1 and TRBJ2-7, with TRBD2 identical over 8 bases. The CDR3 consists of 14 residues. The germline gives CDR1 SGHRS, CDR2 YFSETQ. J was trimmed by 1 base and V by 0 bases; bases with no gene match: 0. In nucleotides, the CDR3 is TGCGCCAGCAGCTTGGCGGGAGGGTCCTACGAGCAGTACTTC. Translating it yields CASSLAGGSYEQYF.

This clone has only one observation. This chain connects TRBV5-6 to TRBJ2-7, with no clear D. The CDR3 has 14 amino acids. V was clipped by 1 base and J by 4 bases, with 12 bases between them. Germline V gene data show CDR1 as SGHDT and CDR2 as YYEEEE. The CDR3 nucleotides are TGTGCCAGCAGCTTGTTGGACCTAGGGTACGAGCAGTACTTC. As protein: CASSLLDLGYEQYF.

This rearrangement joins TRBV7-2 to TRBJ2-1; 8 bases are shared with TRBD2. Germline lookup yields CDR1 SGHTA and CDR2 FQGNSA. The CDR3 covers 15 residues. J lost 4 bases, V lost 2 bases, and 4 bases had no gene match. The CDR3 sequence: CASSLTSGRYNEQFF. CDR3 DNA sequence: TGTGCCAGCAGCTTAACTAGCGGTCGATACAATGAGCAGTTCTTC.

The CDR3 loop reads CASSPEGTTGDTQYF. CDR3 coding DNA: TGTGCCAGCAGCCCCGAGGGGACTACAGGAGATACGCAGTATTTT. V usage is TRBV5-8 and J usage is TRBJ2-3, with TRBD2 matching over 7 bases. Germline loops: CDR1 SGHTS, CDR2 YDEGEE. This CDR3 spans 15 amino acids. V gave up 4 bases and J gave up 5 bases; unmatched junction bases: 10.

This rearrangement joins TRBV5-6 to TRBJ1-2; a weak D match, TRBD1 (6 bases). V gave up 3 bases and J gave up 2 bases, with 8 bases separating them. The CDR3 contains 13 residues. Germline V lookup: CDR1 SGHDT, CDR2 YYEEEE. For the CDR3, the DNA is TGTGCCAGCAGCTGGACAGTCAACTATGGCTACACCTTC. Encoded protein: CASSWTVNYGYTF.

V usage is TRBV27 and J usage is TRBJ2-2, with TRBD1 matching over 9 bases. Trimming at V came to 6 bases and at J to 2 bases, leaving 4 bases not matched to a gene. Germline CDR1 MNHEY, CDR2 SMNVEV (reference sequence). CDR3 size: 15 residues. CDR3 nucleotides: TGTGCCAGCAGATCGGGACAGGGAAACACCGGGGAGCTGTTTTTT. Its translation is CASRSGQGNTGELFF.

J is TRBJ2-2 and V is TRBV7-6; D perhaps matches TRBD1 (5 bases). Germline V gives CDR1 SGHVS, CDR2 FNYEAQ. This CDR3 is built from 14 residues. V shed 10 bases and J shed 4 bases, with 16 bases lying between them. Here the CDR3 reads CATLGAASTGELFF. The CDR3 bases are TGTGCCACCTTAGGGGCAGCTAGCACCGGGGAGCTGTTTTTT.

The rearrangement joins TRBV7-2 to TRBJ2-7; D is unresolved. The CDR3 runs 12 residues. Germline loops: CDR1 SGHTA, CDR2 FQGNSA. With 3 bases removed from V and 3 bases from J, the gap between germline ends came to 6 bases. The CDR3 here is CASSLDVYEQYF. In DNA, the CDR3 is TGTGCCAGCAGCTTGGACGTCTACGAGCAGTACTTC. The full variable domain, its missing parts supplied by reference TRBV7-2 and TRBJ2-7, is GAGVSQSPSNKVTEKGKDVELRCDPISGHTALYWYRQSLGQGLEFLIYFQGNSAPDKSGLPSDRFSAERTGGSVSTLTIQRTQQEDSAVYLCASSLDVYEQYFGPGTRLTVT.

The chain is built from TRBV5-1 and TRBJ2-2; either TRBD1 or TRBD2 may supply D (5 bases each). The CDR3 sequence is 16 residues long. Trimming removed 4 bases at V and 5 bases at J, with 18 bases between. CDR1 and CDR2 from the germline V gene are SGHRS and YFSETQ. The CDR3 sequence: CASSPLAGSRTGELFF. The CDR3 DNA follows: TGCGCCAGCAGCCCGCTCGCAGGGAGTAGGACCGGGGAGCTGTTTTTT.

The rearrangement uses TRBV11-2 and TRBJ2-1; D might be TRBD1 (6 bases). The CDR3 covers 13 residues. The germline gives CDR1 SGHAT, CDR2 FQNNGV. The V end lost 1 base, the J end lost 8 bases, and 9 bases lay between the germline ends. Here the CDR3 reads CASSLAGVHEQFF. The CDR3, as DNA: TGTGCCAGCAGCTTAGCAGGGGTCCATGAGCAGTTCTTC.

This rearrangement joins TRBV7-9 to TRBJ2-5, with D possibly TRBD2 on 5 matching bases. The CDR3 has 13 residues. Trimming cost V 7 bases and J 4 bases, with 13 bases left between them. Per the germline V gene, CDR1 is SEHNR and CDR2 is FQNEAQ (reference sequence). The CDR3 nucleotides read TGTGCCAGCATCCCCCCGGGGTCAGAGACCCAGTACTTC. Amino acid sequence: CASIPPGSETQYF.

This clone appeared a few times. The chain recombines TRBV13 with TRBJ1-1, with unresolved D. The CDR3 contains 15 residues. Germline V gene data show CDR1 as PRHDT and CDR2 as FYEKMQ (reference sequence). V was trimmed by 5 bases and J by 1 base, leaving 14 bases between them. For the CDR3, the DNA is TGTGCCAGCAGCAAAGGTCGGCCGACGAACACTGAAGCTTTCTTT. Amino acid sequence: CASSKGRPTNTEAFF.

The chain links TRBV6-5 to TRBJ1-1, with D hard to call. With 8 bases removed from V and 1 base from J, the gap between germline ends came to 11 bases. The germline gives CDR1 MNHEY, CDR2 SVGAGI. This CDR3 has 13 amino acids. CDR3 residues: CASSRPGNTEAFF. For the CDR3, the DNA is TGTGCCAGCTCCCGGCCCGGGAACACTGAAGCTTTCTTT.

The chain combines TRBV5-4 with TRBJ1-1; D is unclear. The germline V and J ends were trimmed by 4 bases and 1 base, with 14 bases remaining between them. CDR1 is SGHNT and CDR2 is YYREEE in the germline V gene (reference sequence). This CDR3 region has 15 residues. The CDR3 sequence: CASSPDLSANTEAFF. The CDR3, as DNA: TGTGCCAGCAGCCCAGATTTGAGTGCGAACACTGAAGCTTTCTTT.

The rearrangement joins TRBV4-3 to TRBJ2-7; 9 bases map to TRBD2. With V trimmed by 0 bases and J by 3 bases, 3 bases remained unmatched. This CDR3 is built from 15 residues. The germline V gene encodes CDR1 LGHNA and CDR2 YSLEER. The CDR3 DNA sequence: TGCGCCAGCAGCCAAGAGGCTAGCGGGAACTACGAGCAGTACTTC. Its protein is CASSQEASGNYEQYF.